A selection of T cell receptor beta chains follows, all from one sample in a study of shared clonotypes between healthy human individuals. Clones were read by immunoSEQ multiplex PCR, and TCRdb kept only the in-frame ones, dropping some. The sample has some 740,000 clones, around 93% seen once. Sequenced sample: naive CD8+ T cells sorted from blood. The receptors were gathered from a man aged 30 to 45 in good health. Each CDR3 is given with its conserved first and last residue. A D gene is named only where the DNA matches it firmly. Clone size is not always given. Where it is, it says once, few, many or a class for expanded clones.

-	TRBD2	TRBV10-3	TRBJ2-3	TGTGCCATCAGTCGGGAGGGCCGCCCAGATACGCAGTATTTT	CAISREGRPDTQYF
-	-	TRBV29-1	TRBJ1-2	TGCAGCACCGGAGGGGAGGACTATGGCTACACCTTC	CSTGGEDYGYTF
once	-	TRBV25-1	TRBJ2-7	TGTGCCAGCACCCCACCTGGGTCCTACGAGCAGTACTTC	CASTPPGSYEQYF
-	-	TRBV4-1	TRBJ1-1	TGCGCCAGCAGCCAATTTTGGGCCGAAACGAACACTGAAGCTTTCTTT	CASSQFWAETNTEAFF
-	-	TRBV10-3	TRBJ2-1	TGTGCCATGACTGACAGTGGGAATGAGCAGTTCTTC	CAMTDSGNEQFF
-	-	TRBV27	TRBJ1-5	TGTGCCAGCAGTTTATTCGGCCGGCTCAATCAGCCCCAGCATTTT	CASSLFGRLNQPQHF
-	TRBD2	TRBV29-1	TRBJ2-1	TGCAGCGTTGAAGATCGAGGACTAGCGGAGGTAGGCAATGAGCAGTTCTTC	CSVEDRGLAEVGNEQFF
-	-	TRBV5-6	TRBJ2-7	TGTGCCAGCAGCTGGGTACGAGCGCCAATTCCCTACGAGCAGTACTTC	CASSWVRAPIPYEQYF
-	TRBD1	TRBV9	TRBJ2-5	TGTGCCAGCAGCGTAGGTCAGGGGGTTAGAGAGACCCAGTACTTC	CASSVGQGVRETQYF
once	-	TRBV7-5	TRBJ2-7	TGTGCCAGAAGCTTTTACAGGGCCATCAGGGGTTCCTACGAGCAGTACTTC	CARSFYRAIRGSYEQYF
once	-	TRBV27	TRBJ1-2	TGTGCCAGCAGTACAAATCGATTCGACAGTTTAGCTAACTATGGCTACACCTTC	CASSTNRFDSLANYGYTF
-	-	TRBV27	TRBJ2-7	TGTGCCAGCAGCCTTTACGAGCAGTACTTC	CASSLYEQYF
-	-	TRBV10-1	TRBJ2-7	TGCGCCAGCAGTGAGTCAATGCAGGGTGGAGGTCGGTCCGAGCAGTACTTC	CASSESMQGGGRSEQYF
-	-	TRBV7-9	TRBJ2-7	TGTGCCAGCAGCCTGGGGGTCTACGAGCAGTACTTC	CASSLGVYEQYF
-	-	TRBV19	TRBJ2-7	TGTGCCAGTAGTATCGGAACTAGTAGCGCCGACGAGCAGTACTTC	CASSIGTSSADEQYF
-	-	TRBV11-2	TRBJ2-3	TGTGCCAGCAGCTTAAGACGGGGGGCCACAGATACGCAGTATTTT	CASSLRRGATDTQYF
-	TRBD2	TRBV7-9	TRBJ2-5	TGTGCCAGCAGCTTAGCCCGACTAGCGGGAGCGGAAGAGACCCAGTACTTC	CASSLARLAGAEETQYF
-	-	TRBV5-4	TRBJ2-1	TGTGCCAGCAGTAATGAGGACGCGTACAATGAGCAGTTCTTC	CASSNEDAYNEQFF
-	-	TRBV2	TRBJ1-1	TGTGCCAGCAGTCCTACTAACGCCGGGACATCCTACACTGAAGCTTTCTTT	CASSPTNAGTSYTEAFF
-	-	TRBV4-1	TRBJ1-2	TGCGCCAGCAGCCAACTGGGTCGAGACAACTATGGCTACACCTTC	CASSQLGRDNYGYTF
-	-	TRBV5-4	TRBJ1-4	TGTGCCAGCAGCGTAGAGACAGGAGGTGAAAAACTGTTTTTT	CASSVETGGEKLFF
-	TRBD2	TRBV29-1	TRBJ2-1	TGCAGCGGTCAGGCTAGCGGAACGTGGGAGCAGTTCTTC	CSGQASGTWEQFF
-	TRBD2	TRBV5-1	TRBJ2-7	TGCGCCAGCAGCTTGGTGGGCGGGGGTACCGGTGAGCAGTACTTC	CASSLVGGGTGEQYF
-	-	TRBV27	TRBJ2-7	TGTGCCAGCAGGACAGGACTCTACGAGCAGTACTTC	CASRTGLYEQYF
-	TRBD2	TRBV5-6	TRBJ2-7	TGTGCCAGCAGCCGCTCCGGACTAGCCCCCTACGAGCAGTACTTC	CASSRSGLAPYEQYF
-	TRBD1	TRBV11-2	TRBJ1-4	TGTGCCAGCAGCTCCAGGGACAGATATAATGAAAAACTGTTTTTT	CASSSRDRYNEKLFF
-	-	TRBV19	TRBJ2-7	TGTGCCAGTAGTGTGGGCCTCTCTTACGAGCAGTACTTC	CASSVGLSYEQYF
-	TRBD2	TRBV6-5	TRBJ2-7	TGTGCCAGCAGTTCCCCGGGACTAGCGATCGAGCAGTACTTC	CASSSPGLAIEQYF
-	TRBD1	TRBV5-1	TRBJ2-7	TGCGCCAGCAGCTCCGACAGGGGGCACAACGAGCAGTACTTC	CASSSDRGHNEQYF
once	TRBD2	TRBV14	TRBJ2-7	TGTGCCAGCAGCCAAACTGGGACTAGCGGCTACGAGCAGTACTTC	CASSQTGTSGYEQYF
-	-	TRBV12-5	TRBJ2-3	TGTGCTAGTGGTTTGGGAGGGGACCCCACAGATACGCAGTATTTT	CASGLGGDPTDTQYF
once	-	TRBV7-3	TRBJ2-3	TGTGCCAGCAGCTTATCGGGGGGCTACCACACAGATACGCAGTATTTT	CASSLSGGYHTDTQYF
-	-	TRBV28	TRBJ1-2	TGTGCCAGCAGTTCCGCCGGCAGAGATGGCTACACCTTC	CASSSAGRDGYTF
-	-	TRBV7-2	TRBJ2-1	TGTGCCAGCAGCTTAGGAGTCGTGGGGGGTAGGGAGCAGTTCTTC	CASSLGVVGGREQFF
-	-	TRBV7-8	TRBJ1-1	TGTGCCAGCAGCTCACTTTACAGGGCAGACACTGAAGCTTTCTTT	CASSSLYRADTEAFF
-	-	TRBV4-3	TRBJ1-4	TGCGCCAGCAGCCAAGACCGAACCCCCCCGAGTGAAAAACTGTTTTTT	CASSQDRTPPSEKLFF
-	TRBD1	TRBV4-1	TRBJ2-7	TGCGCCAGCAGCCAAGAGGACAGGGCAGGGGCCGAAGAGTGGCAGTACTTC	CASSQEDRAGAEEWQYF
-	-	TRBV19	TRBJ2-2	TGTGCCAGTAGTTTAGCAGGGGACACCGGGGAGCTGTTTTTT	CASSLAGDTGELFF
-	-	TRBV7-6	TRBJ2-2	TGTGCCAGCAGCCCATATGGACACTTCACCGGGGAGCTGTTTTTT	CASSPYGHFTGELFF
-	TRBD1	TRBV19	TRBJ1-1	TGTGCCAGTAGATTGACAGGGAGGCCCCCTGAAGCTTTCTTT	CASRLTGRPPEAFF
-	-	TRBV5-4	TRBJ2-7	TGTGCCAGCAGCTTGGGGTACAGCGGGTCACCCTCCTACGAGCAGTACTTC	CASSLGYSGSPSYEQYF
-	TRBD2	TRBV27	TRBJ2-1	TGTGCCAGCAGGCTAGCGGGAGCCTCCCGACTGGACAATGAGCAGTTCTTC	CASRLAGASRLDNEQFF
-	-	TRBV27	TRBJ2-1	TGTGCCAGCAGTTTAGCAGGGCGAAGTGAGCAGTTCTTC	CASSLAGRSEQFF
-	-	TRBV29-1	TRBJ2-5	TGCAGCGTTGAAGATACCATGCAGGGAGATAGGGGAGAGACCCAGTACTTC	CSVEDTMQGDRGETQYF
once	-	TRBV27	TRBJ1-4	TGTGCCAGCAGTCCTATGTCAGGCACTGAAAAACTGTTTTTT	CASSPMSGTEKLFF
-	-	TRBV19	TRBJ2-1	TGTGCCAGTCGAACAGGTCCGATTAGTGGAAGTGAGCAGTTCTTC	CASRTGPISGSEQFF
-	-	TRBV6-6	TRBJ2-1	TGTGCCAGCAGTGTGACAGGGAGGGTCGATGAGCAGTTCTTC	CASSVTGRVDEQFF
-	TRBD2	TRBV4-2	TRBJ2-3	TGTGCCAGCAGCCAACTCATGACGGGACTAGCGGGAGGCCGGGGCACAGATACGCAGTATTTT	CASSQLMTGLAGGRGTDTQYF